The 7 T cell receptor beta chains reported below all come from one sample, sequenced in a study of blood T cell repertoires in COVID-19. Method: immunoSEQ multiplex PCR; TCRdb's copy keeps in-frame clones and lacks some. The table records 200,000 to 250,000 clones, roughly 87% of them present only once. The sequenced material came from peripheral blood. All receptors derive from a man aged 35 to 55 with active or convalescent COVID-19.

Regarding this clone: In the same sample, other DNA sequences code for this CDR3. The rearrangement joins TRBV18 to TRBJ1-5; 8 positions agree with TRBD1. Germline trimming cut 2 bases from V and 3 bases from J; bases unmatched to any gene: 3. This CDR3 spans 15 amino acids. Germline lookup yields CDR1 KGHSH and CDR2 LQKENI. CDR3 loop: CASSPNRGDNQPQHF. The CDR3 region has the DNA TGTGCCAGCTCACCAAACAGGGGGGACAATCAGCCCCAGCATTTT.

In DNA, the CDR3 is TGTGCCAGCAGTTTATGGGGGGGATCGGGAAACACCATATATTTT. Translating gives CASSLWGGSGNTIYF. The chain combines TRBV28 with TRBJ1-3; D possibly corresponds to TRBD1 (5 bases). This CDR3 is 15 amino acids long. The V and J ends lost 0 bases and 4 bases respectively, with 10 bases between them. Germline V lookup: CDR1 MDHEN, CDR2 SYDVKM.

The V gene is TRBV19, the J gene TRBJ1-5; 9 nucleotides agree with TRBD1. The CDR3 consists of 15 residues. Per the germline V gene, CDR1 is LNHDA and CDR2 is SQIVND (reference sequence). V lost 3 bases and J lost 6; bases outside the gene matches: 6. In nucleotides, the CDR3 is TGTGCCAGTAGTATGGACAGGGGTCAAGGTCAGCCCCAGCATTTT. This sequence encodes CASSMDRGQGQPQHF. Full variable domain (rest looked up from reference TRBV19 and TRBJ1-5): DGGITQSPKYLFRKEGQNVTLSCEQNLNHDAMYWYRQDPGQGLRLIYYSQIVNDFQKGDIAEGYSVSREKKESFPLTVTSAQKNPTAFYLCASSMDRGQGQPQHFGDGTRLSIL.

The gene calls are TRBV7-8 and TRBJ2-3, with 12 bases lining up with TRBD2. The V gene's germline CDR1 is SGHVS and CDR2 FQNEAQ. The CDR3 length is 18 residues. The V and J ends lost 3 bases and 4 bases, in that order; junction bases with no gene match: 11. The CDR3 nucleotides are TGTGCCAGCAGCTTCATGGGGCTAGCGGGAGGGACCGCAGATACGCAGTATTTT. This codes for CASSFMGLAGGTADTQYF.

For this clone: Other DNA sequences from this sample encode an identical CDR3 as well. The DNA for the CDR3 is TGTGCCAGCAGCCCTGACAGGGGAGGCAACACCATATATTTT. Encoded protein: CASSPDRGGNTIYF. The gene calls are TRBV28 and TRBJ1-3; 8 bases are a match to TRBD1. The CDR3 consists of 14 residues. Germline CDR1 and CDR2: MDHEN and SYDVKM. V was pared by 6 bases and J by 7 bases, with 8 bases of the junction left unmatched.

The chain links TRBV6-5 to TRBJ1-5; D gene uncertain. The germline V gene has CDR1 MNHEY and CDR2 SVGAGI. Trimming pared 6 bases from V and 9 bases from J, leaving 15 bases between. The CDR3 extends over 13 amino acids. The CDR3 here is CASSPGFRWPQHF. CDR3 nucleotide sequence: TGTGCCAGCAGCCCCGGGTTTCGTTGGCCCCAGCATTTT.

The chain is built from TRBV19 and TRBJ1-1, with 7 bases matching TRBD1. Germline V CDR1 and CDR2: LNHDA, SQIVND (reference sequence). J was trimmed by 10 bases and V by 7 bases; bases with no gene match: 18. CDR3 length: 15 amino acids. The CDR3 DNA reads TGTGCCAGTATAGGGGCCATGGCGACAGGGAGGCGAGCTTTCTTT. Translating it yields CASIGAMATGRRAFF.